Listed here are 21 T cell receptor beta chains from one sample, sequenced in a study of shared clonotypes between healthy human individuals. The table came from immunoSEQ multiplex PCR; TCRdb's copy has only in-frame clones and leaves some out. Here the sample spans roughly 760,000 clones, approximately 74% being singletons. The sample was memory CD4+ T cells sorted from blood. As to subset: CD45RA-negative fraction. All receptors derive from a woman between 25 and 40 years old in good health.

The rearrangement uses TRBV7-8 and TRBJ2-3, with TRBD1 matching over 10 bases. This CDR3 region has 15 residues. Germline loops: CDR1 SGHVS, CDR2 FQNEAQ. J gave up 5 bases and V 3 bases, and 5 bases lay outside the gene matches. The CDR3 here is CASSFRDRGRDTQYF. DNA for the CDR3: TGTGCCAGCAGCTTCCGGGACAGGGGAAGAGATACGCAGTATTTT.

The chain has TRBV11-1 and TRBJ2-2; unclear D gene. Deletions cut 7 bases from V and 4 bases from J, with 13 bases between. The germline CDR1 and CDR2 sequences are SGHAT and FQDESV (reference sequence). The CDR3 has 14 residues. The CDR3 is CASTFSSLTGELFF. CDR3 coding DNA: TGTGCCAGCACCTTCTCGTCCCTCACCGGGGAGCTGTTTTTT.

The J gene is TRBJ2-7, the V gene TRBV30; TRBD1 is a possible D gene (5 bases). V lost 2 bases, J lost 5 bases, and 16 bases lay in between. The CDR3 is 14 residues long. Germline CDR1 is GTSNPN and CDR2 is SVGIG (reference sequence). CDR3 nucleotides: TGTGCCTGGAGTCTCAGGGCAGGGAAGGACGAGCAGTACTTC. Protein sequence: CAWSLRAGKDEQYF.

The chain carries TRBV6-1 and TRBJ1-1; TRBD1 is a possible D gene (6 bases). Deletions cut 0 bases from V and 8 bases from J, with 13 bases between. CDR1 and CDR2 from the germline V gene are MNHNS and SASEGT. The CDR3 consists of 14 residues. The CDR3 bases are TGTGCCAGCAGTGAAGCTACAGGGTTACTCGAAGCTTTCTTT. This translates into CASSEATGLLEAFF.

The CDR3 region is CACNREAGNTIYF. DNA of the CDR3: TGTGCCTGTAACAGGGAGGCGGGAAACACCATATATTTT. The chain uses TRBV30 and TRBJ1-3, with D possibly being TRBD1 (6 bases). CDR1 GTSNPN and CDR2 SVGIG come from the germline V gene (reference sequence). Trimming took off 6 bases at V and 4 bases at J, with 13 bases between the two ends. CDR3 size: 13 residues.

This chain joins TRBV10-3 and TRBJ1-5; a possible D gene is TRBD1 (6 bases). This CDR3 comprises 12 residues. From germline, CDR1 is ENHRY and CDR2 SYGVKD. Trimming removed 8 bases at V and 3 bases at J, with 8 bases between. CDR3 coding DNA: TGTGCCATCCGGACAGACAATCAGCCCCAGCATTTT. Amino acids: CAIRTDNQPQHF.

This clone was counted a few times. The V call is TRBV6-6, the J call TRBJ2-5; the D gene is possibly TRBD1 (6 bases). This CDR3 region has 14 residues. Looked up from germline, CDR1 is MNHNY and CDR2 is SVGAGI (reference sequence). V was cut by 5 bases and J by 2 bases, with 12 bases left in between. CDR3 loop: CASSLMTGQETQYF. The CDR3 DNA follows: TGTGCCAGCAGTCTAATGACAGGACAAGAGACCCAGTACTTC.

This chain uses TRBV2 with TRBJ1-2; TRBD1 matches 9 bases. The junction had 4 bases not matched to a gene; V was cut back by 6 bases and J by 2 bases. The CDR3 runs to 14 residues. From germline, CDR1 is SNHLY and CDR2 FYNNEI. The CDR3, as DNA: TGTGCCAGCAGCGTGGACAGGGGCAACTATGGCTACACCTTC. This codes for CASSVDRGNYGYTF.

J is TRBJ1-5 and V is TRBV29-1; 8 bases are a match to TRBD1. Germline CDR1 and CDR2: SQVTM and ANQGSEA. The trim removed 6 bases at V and 11 bases at J, leaving 12 bases unmatched. The CDR3 has 13 amino acids. DNA for the CDR3: TGCAGCGTCCGGGCCACAGGGGGTTTGGCCCAGCATTTT. It yields the protein CSVRATGGLAQHF.

The chain links TRBV4-1 to TRBJ2-2; 9 bases align to TRBD2. Per the germline V gene, CDR1 is MGHRA and CDR2 is YSYEKL. The CDR3 contains 19 residues. With 1 base clipped from V and 4 bases from J, the junction kept 13 bases outside the gene matches. CDR3 sequence: CASSQGGGAGGPFTGELFF. The CDR3 coding sequence is TGCGCCAGCAGCCAAGGAGGTGGCGCGGGAGGGCCTTTCACCGGGGAGCTGTTTTTT.

The V gene is TRBV11-2, the J gene TRBJ2-1, with a weak D call TRBD1 (5 bases). CDR1 SGHAT and CDR2 FQNNGV come from the germline V gene. The CDR3 has 13 amino acids. V lost 0 bases, J lost 12 bases, and 12 bases lay in between. The chain's CDR3 is CASSLDRGQGQFF. The CDR3 nucleotides read TGTGCCAGCAGCTTAGATAGGGGCCAGGGGCAGTTCTTC.

This rearrangement joins TRBV5-8 to TRBJ2-7, with D possibly being TRBD2 (6 bases). Deletions cut 1 base from V and 6 bases from J, with 14 bases between. CDR1 is SGHTS and CDR2 is YDEGEE in the germline V gene. The CDR3 sequence is 14 residues long. CDR3 sequence: CASSLSPWRGEQYF. CDR3 sequence (DNA): TGTGCCAGCAGCTTGAGCCCCTGGAGGGGCGAGCAGTACTTC.

This chain links TRBV18 with TRBJ2-5; 10 bases agree with TRBD1. The ends lost 4 bases at V and 5 bases at J; junction bases unmatched: 7. The CDR3 loop spans 15 amino acids. The germline gives CDR1 KGHSH, CDR2 LQKENI. Here the CDR3 DNA reads TGTGCCAGCTCACAGGGACAGGGGATGGAGGAGACCCAGTACTTC. Its translation is CASSQGQGMEETQYF.

The genes are TRBV18 and TRBJ2-5, with TRBD1 matching over 8 bases. The germline gives CDR1 KGHSH, CDR2 LQKENI. The CDR3 is 16 residues long. V gave up 2 bases and J gave up 3 bases; unmatched junction bases: 8. CDR3 amino acids: CASSPRKLTGEETQYF. DNA for the CDR3: TGTGCCAGCTCACCAAGAAAACTGACAGGGGAAGAGACCCAGTACTTC.

V usage is TRBV10-3 and J usage is TRBJ1-1; unclear D gene. The CDR3 has 13 residues. With 4 bases removed from V and 1 base from J, the gap between germline ends came to 7 bases. Germline V gives CDR1 ENHRY, CDR2 SYGVKD. The CDR3 loop reads CAISGPGNTEAFF. In nucleotides, the CDR3 is TGTGCCATCAGTGGGCCTGGGAACACTGAAGCTTTCTTT.

The chain carries TRBV11-2 and TRBJ1-4, with D unclear. V was pared by 1 base and J by 12 bases, with 6 bases between. This CDR3 spans 11 amino acids. Germline CDR1 is SGHAT and CDR2 is FQNNGV. The DNA of the CDR3 is TGTGCCAGCAGCTTAGGGGCGGAACTGTTTTTT. Protein product: CASSLGAELFF. Together with reference TRBV11-2 and TRBJ1-4, the CDR3 gives the full variable domain: EAGVAQSPRYKIIEKRQSVAFWCNPISGHATLYWYQQILGQGPKLLIQFQNNGVVDDSQLPKDRFSAERLKGVDSTLKIQPAKLEDSAVYLCASSLGAELFFGSGTQLSVL.

V is TRBV4-1 and J is TRBJ1-6; 9 nucleotides align to TRBD1. There are 15 residues in the CDR3. V was pared by 5 bases and J by 5 bases, with 4 bases of the junction left unmatched. CDR1 is MGHRA and CDR2 is YSYEKL in the germline V gene. The DNA for the CDR3 is TGCGCCAGCAGCAGCCGGGACAGGGATAATTCACCCCTCCACTTT. Amino acid sequence: CASSSRDRDNSPLHF.

The rearrangement joins TRBV2 to TRBJ1-2, with 7 bases fitting TRBD1. The J segment lost 5 bases and the V segment lost 0 bases, leaving 3 bases of the junction unmatched. The CDR3 consists of 14 residues. The germline CDR1 and CDR2 sequences are SNHLY and FYNNEI. The CDR3 nucleotides read TGTGCCAGCAGTGAAGCACGGGACAGTTATGGCTACACCTTC. Amino acid sequence: CASSEARDSYGYTF.

The rearrangement joins TRBV4-1 to TRBJ2-5; D is perhaps TRBD2 (5 bases). The J call may be mistaken, given a closer DNA end match to TRBJ2-7. The germline CDR1 and CDR2 sequences are MGHRA and YSYEKL. This CDR3 is 16 amino acids long. CDR3 coding DNA: TGCGCCAGCAGCCAAGAGAGCGGTAGCTTCTCCTACGAGCAGTACTTC. This translates into CASSQESGSFSYEQYF.

This clone was counted many times. The rearrangement links TRBV25-1 to TRBJ1-4; D is unresolved. Trimming cost V 2 bases and J 8 bases, with 15 bases left between them. The CDR3 is made up of 15 amino acids. The germline V gene has CDR1 MGHDK and CDR2 SYGVNS. For the CDR3, the DNA is TGTGCCAGCAGTGAACCTGGGAGGAGTGCCGAAAAACTGTTTTTT. It is translated as CASSEPGRSAEKLFF.

This clone was observed a handful of times. V and J are TRBV19 and TRBJ1-3; TRBD1 matches at 7 bases. Germline V gene data show CDR1 as LNHDA and CDR2 as SQIVND (reference sequence). After removal of 5 bases from V and 2 bases from J, the junction contained 6 bases not matched to a gene. This CDR3 is built from 15 residues. This CDR3 reads CASSYSTGPGNTIYF. The DNA for the CDR3 is TGTGCCAGTAGTTACTCGACAGGGCCTGGAAACACCATATATTTT.